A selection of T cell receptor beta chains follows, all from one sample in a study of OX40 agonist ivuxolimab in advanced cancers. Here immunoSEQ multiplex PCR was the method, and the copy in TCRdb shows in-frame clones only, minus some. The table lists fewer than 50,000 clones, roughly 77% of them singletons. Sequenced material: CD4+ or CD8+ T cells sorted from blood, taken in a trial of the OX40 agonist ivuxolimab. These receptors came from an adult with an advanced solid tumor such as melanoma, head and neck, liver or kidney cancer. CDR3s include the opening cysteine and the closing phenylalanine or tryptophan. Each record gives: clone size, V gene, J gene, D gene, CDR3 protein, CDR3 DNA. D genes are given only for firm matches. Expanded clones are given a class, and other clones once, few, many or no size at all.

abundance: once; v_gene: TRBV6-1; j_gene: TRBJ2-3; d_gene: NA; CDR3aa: CASIGQLMSDTQYF; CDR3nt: TGTGCCAGCATCGGCCAGTTGATGTCAGATACGCAGTATTTT
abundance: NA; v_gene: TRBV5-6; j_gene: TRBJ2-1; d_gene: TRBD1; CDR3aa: CASSTFPGDRVYDEQFF; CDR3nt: TGTGCCAGCAGCACATTCCCCGGGGACAGGGTATACGATGAGCAGTTCTTC
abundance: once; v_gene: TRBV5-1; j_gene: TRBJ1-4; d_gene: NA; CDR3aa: CASSVPGDEKLFF; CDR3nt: TGCGCCAGCAGTGTGCCAGGGGATGAAAAACTGTTTTTT
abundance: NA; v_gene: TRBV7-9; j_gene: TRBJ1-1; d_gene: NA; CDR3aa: CASSPRGGEAFF; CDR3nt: TGTGCCAGCAGCCCCAGGGGCGGAGAAGCTTTCTTT
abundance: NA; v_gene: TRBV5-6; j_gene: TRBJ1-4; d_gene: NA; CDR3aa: CASSLAGDEKLFF; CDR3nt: TGTGCCAGCAGCTTGGCAGGGGATGAAAAACTGTTTTTT
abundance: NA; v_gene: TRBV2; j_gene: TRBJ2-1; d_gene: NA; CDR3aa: CASSDDQTGSHEQFF; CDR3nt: TGTGCCAGCAGTGACGACCAGACAGGATCCCATGAGCAGTTCTTC
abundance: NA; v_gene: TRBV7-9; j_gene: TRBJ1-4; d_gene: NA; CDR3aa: CASSREGVNEKLFF; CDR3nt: TGTGCCAGCAGCCGAGAGGGAGTTAATGAAAAACTGTTTTTT
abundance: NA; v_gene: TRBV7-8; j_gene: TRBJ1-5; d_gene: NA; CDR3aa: CASSLAYIGGGNQPQHF; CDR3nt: TGTGCCAGCAGCTTAGCGTATATTGGGGGTGGCAATCAGCCCCAGCATTTT
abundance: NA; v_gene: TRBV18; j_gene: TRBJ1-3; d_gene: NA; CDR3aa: CASSLSQGHAGNTIYF; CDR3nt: TGTGCCAGCTCATTATCCCAGGGACACGCCGGAAACACCATATATTTT
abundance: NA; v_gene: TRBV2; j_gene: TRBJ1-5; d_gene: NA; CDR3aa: CASVGADQPQHF; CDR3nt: TGTGCCAGCGTTGGGGCCGATCAGCCCCAGCATTTT
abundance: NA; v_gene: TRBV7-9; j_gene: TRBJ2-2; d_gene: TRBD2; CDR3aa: CASSPRGLAGGTGELFF; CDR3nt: TGTGCCAGCAGCCCGCGGGGACTAGCGGGAGGGACCGGGGAGCTGTTTTTT
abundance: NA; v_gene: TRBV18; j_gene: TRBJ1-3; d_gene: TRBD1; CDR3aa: CASSLQGVPGGENTIYF; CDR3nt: TGTGCCAGCTCACTACAGGGGGTCCCCGGCGGTGAAAACACCATATATTTT
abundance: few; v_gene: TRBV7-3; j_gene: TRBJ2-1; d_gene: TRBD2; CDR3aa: CASSLGLAGNNEQFF; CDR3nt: TGTGCCAGCAGCTTAGGTCTAGCGGGAAACAATGAGCAGTTCTTC
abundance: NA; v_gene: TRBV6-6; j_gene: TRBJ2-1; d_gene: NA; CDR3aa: CASSRRENRYYNEQFF; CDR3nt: TGTGCCAGCAGCCGCAGGGAGAACCGTTACTACAATGAGCAGTTCTTC
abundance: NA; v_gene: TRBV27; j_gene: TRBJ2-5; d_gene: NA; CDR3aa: CASSGQIQETQYF; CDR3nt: TGTGCCAGCAGCGGACAGATCCAAGAGACCCAGTACTTC
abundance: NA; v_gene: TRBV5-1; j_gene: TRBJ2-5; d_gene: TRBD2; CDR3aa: CASSLGGGAGPQETQYF; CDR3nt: TGCGCCAGCAGCTTGGGGGGTGGAGCGGGACCCCAAGAGACCCAGTACTTC
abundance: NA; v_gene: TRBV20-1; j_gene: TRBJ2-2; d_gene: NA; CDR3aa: CSAFNTGELFF; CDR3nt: TGCAGTGCCTTCAACACCGGGGAGCTGTTTTTT
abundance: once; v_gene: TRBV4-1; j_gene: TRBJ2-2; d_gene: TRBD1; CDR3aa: CASSPTDRGMGELFF; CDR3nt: TGCGCCAGCAGCCCTACGGACAGGGGCATGGGGGAGCTGTTTTTT
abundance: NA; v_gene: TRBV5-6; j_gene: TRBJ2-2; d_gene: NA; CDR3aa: CASSLGLARKTGELFF; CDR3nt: TGTGCCAGCAGCTTGGGATTAGCGAGAAAGACCGGGGAGCTGTTTTTT
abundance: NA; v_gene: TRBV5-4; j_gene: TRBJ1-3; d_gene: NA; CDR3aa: CASSLAGTRNTIYF; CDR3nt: TGTGCCAGCAGCTTGGCAGGGACCCGAAACACCATATATTTT
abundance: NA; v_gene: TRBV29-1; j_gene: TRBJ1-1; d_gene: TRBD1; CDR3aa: CSAATGTNTEAFF; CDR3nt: TGCAGCGCCGCGACAGGGACGAACACTGAAGCTTTCTTT
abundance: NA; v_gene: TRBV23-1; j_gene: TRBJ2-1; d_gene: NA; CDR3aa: CASPRGNEQFF; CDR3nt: TGCGCCAGCCCCCGGGGGAATGAGCAGTTCTTC
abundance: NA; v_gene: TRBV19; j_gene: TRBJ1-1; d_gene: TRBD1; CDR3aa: CASRGQGHTEAFF; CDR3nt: TGTGCCAGTAGGGGACAGGGTCACACTGAAGCTTTCTTT
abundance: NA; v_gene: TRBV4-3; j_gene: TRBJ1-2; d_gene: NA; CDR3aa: CASSQVLGTYYGYTF; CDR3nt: TGCGCCAGCAGCCAAGTCCTCGGGACGTACTATGGCTACACCTTC
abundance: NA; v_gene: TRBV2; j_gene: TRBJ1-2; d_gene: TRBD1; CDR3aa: CAAEGGQGARGYTF; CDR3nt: TGTGCCGCGGAAGGAGGACAGGGGGCGCGCGGCTACACCTTC
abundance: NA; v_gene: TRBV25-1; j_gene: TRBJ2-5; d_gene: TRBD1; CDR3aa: CASAVGQNQETQYF; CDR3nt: TGTGCCAGCGCCGTGGGACAGAACCAAGAGACCCAGTACTTC
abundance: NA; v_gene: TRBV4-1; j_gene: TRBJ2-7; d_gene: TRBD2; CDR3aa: CASSQVGGLASYEQYF; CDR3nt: TGCGCCAGCAGCCAAGTTGGCGGACTAGCCTCCTACGAGCAGTACTTC
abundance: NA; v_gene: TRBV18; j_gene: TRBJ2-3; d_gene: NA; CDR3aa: CASSPPISTDTQYF; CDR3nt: TGTGCCAGCTCACCACCTATCAGCACAGATACGCAGTATTTT
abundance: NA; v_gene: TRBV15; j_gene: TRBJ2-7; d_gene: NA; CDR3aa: CATSREDSYEQYF; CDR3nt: TGTGCCACCAGCAGAGAGGATAGTTACGAGCAGTACTTC
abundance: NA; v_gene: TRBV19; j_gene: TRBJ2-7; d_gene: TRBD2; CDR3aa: CASSTGLAGGPIYF; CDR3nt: TGTGCCAGTAGTACGGGACTAGCGGGAGGGCCTATTTACTTC
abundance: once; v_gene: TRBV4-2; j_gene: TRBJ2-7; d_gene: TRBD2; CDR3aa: CASSQDRSLAGTSGYEQYF; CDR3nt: TGTGCCAGCAGCCAAGATCGATCCCTAGCCGGGACTAGCGGCTACGAGCAGTACTTC
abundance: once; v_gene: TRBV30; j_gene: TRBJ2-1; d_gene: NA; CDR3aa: CAWSVLRLNEQFF; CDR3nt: TGTGCCTGGAGTGTACTGCGGCTCAATGAGCAGTTCTTC
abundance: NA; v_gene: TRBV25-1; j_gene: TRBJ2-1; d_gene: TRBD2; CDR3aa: CASSEPAGALNEQFF; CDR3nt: TGTGCCAGCAGTGAACCAGCGGGAGCCCTCAATGAGCAGTTCTTC
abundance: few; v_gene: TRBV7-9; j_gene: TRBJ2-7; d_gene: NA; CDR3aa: CASSLYFDEQYF; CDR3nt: TGTGCCAGCAGCTTATACTTCGACGAGCAGTACTTC
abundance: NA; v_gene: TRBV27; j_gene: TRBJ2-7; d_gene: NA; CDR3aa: CASSSWESYEQYF; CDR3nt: TGTGCCAGCAGTTCGTGGGAATCCTACGAGCAGTACTTC
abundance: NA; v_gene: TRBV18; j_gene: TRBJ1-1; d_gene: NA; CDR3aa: CASSPPLAGEAFF; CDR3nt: TGTGCCAGCTCACCACCGTTGGCGGGTGAAGCTTTCTTT
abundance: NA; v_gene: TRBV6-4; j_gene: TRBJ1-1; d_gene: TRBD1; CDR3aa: CASSRDRGREAFF; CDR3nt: TGTGCCAGCAGTAGGGACAGGGGGCGTGAAGCTTTCTTT
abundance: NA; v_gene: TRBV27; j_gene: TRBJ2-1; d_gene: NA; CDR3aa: CASSFMSSYNEQFF; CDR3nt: TGTGCCAGCAGTTTTATGAGCTCCTACAATGAGCAGTTCTTC
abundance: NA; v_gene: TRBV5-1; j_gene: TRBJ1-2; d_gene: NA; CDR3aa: CASSLNLDYGYTF; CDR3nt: TGCGCCAGCAGCTTGAACTTAGATTATGGCTACACCTTC
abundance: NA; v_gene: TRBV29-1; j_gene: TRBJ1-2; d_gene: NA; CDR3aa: CSVGPTNYGYTF; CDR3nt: TGCAGCGTTGGTCCCACTAACTATGGCTACACCTTC
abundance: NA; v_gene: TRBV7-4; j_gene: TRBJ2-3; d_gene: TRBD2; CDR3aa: CASSLVAGGDTQYF; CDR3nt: TGTGCCAGCAGCTTAGTAGCGGGAGGGGATACGCAGTATTTT
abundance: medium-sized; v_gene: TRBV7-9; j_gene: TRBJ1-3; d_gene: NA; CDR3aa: CASSPSFVSGNTIYF; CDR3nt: TGTGCCAGCAGCCCTAGTTTCGTCTCTGGAAACACCATATATTTT
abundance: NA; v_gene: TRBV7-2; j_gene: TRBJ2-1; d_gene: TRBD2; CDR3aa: CASSKYFTSGINEQFF; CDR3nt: TGTGCCAGCAGCAAATATTTTACTAGCGGGATCAATGAGCAGTTCTTC
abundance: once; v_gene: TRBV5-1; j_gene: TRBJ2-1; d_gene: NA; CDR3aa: CASSLVRNGEQFF; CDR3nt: TGCGCCAGCAGCTTGGTCCGGAACGGTGAGCAGTTCTTC
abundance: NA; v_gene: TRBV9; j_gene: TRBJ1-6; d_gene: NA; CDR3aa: CLGDIETLSSYNSPLHF; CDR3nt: TGTCTAGGGGACATTGAAACCTTAAGCTCCTATAATTCACCCCTCCACTTT
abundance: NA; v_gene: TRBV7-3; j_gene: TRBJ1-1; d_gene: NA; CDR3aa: CANRRSTGGTEAFF; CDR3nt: TGTGCCAACCGTAGATCTACAGGAGGCACTGAAGCTTTCTTT